These 13 T cell receptor beta chains were all obtained from the same sample, sequenced in a study of CD8 T cells in ankylosing spondylitis. Each CDR3 protein is one row after TCRdb ran MiXCR on the 5' RACE reads. The sample contains tens of thousands of distinct CDR3 sequences, 9% to 12% of which appear only once. The sample comprised blood, either unsorted or a sorted T cell fraction (not recorded which). These receptors came from a male donor with ankylosing spondylitis or in good health (not recorded which).

This chain connects TRBV6-4 to TRBJ2-1, with a tentative D call TRBD2 (6 bases). Trimming shortened V by 2 bases and J by 3 bases, and 8 bases separated the two germline ends. CDR1 is MRHNA, CDR2 SNTAGT, per germline. The CDR3 is made up of 14 amino acids. CDR3 in amino acids: CASSDGTGYNEQFF. DNA of the CDR3: TGTGCCAGCAGTGACGGGACTGGCTACAATGAGCAGTTCTTC.

This clonotype showed up many times. The chain uses TRBV20-1 and TRBJ2-2; tentative D call: TRBD1 (7 bases). V was trimmed by 5 bases and J by 6 bases, leaving 19 bases between them. Looked up from germline, CDR1 is DFQATT and CDR2 is SNEGSKA (reference sequence). The CDR3 totals 15 residues. CDR3 sequence reads: CSALGGTVRPGELFF. The CDR3 nucleotides read TGCAGTGCTCTAGGGGGGACAGTTCGTCCCGGGGAGCTGTTTTTT.

In its sample, this clonotype was seen a few times. The CDR3 reads CASSSGSFINTGELFF. The CDR3 DNA reads TGTGCCAGCAGCTCCGGGAGCTTCATCAATACCGGGGAGCTGTTTTTT. The V call is TRBV5-6, the J call TRBJ2-2, with D perhaps TRBD2 (6 bases). The V gene's germline CDR1 is SGHDT and CDR2 YYEEEE. V lost 3 bases, J lost 5 bases, and 17 bases lay in between. The CDR3 extends over 16 amino acids. The variable domain in full, completed from reference TRBV5-6 and TRBJ2-2, reads DAGVTQSPTHLIKTRGQQVTLRCSPKSGHDTVSWYQQALGQGPQFIFQYYEEEERQRGNFPDRFSGHQFPNYSSELNVNALLLGDSALYLCASSSGSFINTGELFFGEGSRLTVL.

This clonotype was counted ten times or more. J is TRBJ1-1 and V is TRBV27; 7 positions agree with TRBD1. The CDR3 is 15 amino acids. With 3 bases clipped from V and 7 bases from J, the junction kept 11 bases outside the gene matches. From germline, CDR1 is MNHEY and CDR2 SMNVEV (reference sequence). The CDR3 region has the DNA TGTGCCAGCAGTTTTTGGCGCACAGGGGCAGTTGAAGCTTTCTTT. As protein: CASSFWRTGAVEAFF.

This clonotype was seen ten or more times. The rearrangement uses TRBV28 and TRBJ1-5, with a possible D match to TRBD1 (5 bases). The CDR3 has 17 residues. CDR1 and CDR2 (germline): MDHEN, SYDVKM. V was cut by 4 bases and J by 1 base, with 17 bases left in between. In DNA, the CDR3 is TGTGCCAGCAGTTCTGCTGTAAGGGGTGGCAGCAATCAGCCCCAGCATTTT. This gives the protein CASSSAVRGGSNQPQHF.

This clonotype was found many times. The chain recombines TRBV11-2 with TRBJ2-1; the match to TRBD2 covers 12 bases. J was trimmed by 6 bases and V by 5 bases; bases with no gene match: 8. The CDR3 sequence is 16 residues long. Germline CDR1 and CDR2: SGHAT and FQNNGV. CDR3 bases: TGTGCCAGCAGCCCCCTGACTAGCGGGAGAACCAATGAGCAGTTCTTC. Amino acid sequence: CASSPLTSGRTNEQFF.

The V call is TRBV11-2, the J call TRBJ2-5, with 8 bases aligning to TRBD2. V was pared by 2 bases and J by 5 bases, with 4 bases of the junction left unmatched. Germline V CDR1 and CDR2: SGHAT, FQNNGV. This CDR3 comprises 14 residues. The CDR3 sequence: CASSLPGGVETQYF. Written as DNA, the CDR3 is TGTGCCAGCAGCTTACCGGGAGGGGTCGAGACCCAGTACTTC. Looking up the rest from reference TRBV11-2 and TRBJ2-5 gives the full variable domain: EAGVAQSPRYKIIEKRQSVAFWCNPISGHATLYWYQQILGQGPKLLIQFQNNGVVDDSQLPKDRFSAERLKGVDSTLKIQPAKLEDSAVYLCASSLPGGVETQYFGPGTRLLVL.

The chain combines TRBV20-1 with TRBJ2-7; 9 nucleotides match TRBD2. Germline lookup yields CDR1 DFQATT and CDR2 SNEGSKA (reference sequence). This CDR3 comprises 16 residues. With 3 bases clipped from V and 2 bases from J, the junction kept 11 bases outside the gene matches. The DNA of the CDR3 is TGCAGTGCTAGGACAACCAGTAGCGGGAGCGCCTACGAGCAGTACTTC. Its protein is CSARTTSSGSAYEQYF.

This clonotype was counted ten times or more. The chain is built from TRBV29-1 and TRBJ1-1; 12 nucleotides match TRBD1. This CDR3 contains 16 residues. V lost 5 bases, J lost 0 bases, and 7 bases stayed unmatched. The germline CDR1 and CDR2 sequences are SQVTM and ANQGSEA. CDR3 DNA sequence: TGCAGCGTTCCGACAGGGACAGGGGGCCTGAACACTGAAGCTTTCTTT. Protein product: CSVPTGTGGLNTEAFF.

This clonotype was found once. This chain uses TRBV24-1 with TRBJ2-6; 7 bases align to TRBD1. The V gene's germline CDR1 is KGHDR and CDR2 SFDVKD. The CDR3 runs to 19 residues. V dropped 4 bases and J dropped 1; count of bases not matched to a gene: 12. The CDR3 bases are TGTGCCACCAGTGACGCAAGACAGGGCCTAAGATCTGGGGCCAACGTCCTGACTTTC. Protein sequence: CATSDARQGLRSGANVLTF.

In this sample, this clonotype turned up many times. The germline gene is not matched at one end of the junction; a read error may be the cause. The gene calls are TRBV2 and TRBJ2-1, with D possibly TRBD2 on 5 matching bases. This CDR3 comprises 13 residues. Germline lookup yields CDR1 SNHLY and CDR2 FYNNEI. The chain's CDR3 is CASTPSSHNEQFF. The CDR3 coding sequence is TGTGCCAGCACCCCTAGCTCCCACAATGAGCAGTTCTTC.

This clonotype was recorded only once. CDR3 loop: CASSLVRWWQEGARPKITYNEQFF. The CDR3, as DNA: TGTGCCAGCAGCTTAGTCCGGTGGTGGCAGGAGGGGGCCAGACCAAAGATTACCTACAATGAGCAGTTCTTC. V usage is TRBV13 and J usage is TRBJ2-1; D perhaps matches TRBD1 (7 bases). Trimming pared 1 base from V and 2 bases from J, leaving 36 bases between. CDR1 is PRHDT, CDR2 FYEKMQ, per germline (reference sequence). The CDR3 totals 24 residues. Full variable domain (missing parts from reference TRBV13 and TRBJ2-1): AAGVIQSPRHLIKEKRETATLKCYPIPRHDTVYWYQQGPGQDPQFLISFYEKMQSDKGSIPDRFSAQQFSDYHSELNMSSLELGDSALYFCASSLVRWWQEGARPKITYNEQFFGPGTRLTVL.

This clonotype was seen at least ten times. The chain employs TRBV9 and TRBJ2-1; the match to TRBD2 covers 8 bases. The J segment lost 1 base and the V segment lost 6 bases, leaving 6 bases of the junction unmatched. Germline CDR1 is SGDLS and CDR2 is YYNGEE. The CDR3 totals 15 residues. As DNA, the CDR3 is TGTGCCAGCACCCTAGCGGGTGAATCCTACAATGAGCAGTTCTTC. Amino acids: CASTLAGESYNEQFF.